This entry describes one TCR beta chain. The CDR3 totals 13 residues. From germline, CDR1 is MDHEN and CDR2 SYDVKM. V lost 6 bases, J lost 7 bases, and 15 bases lay in between. This sample stems from a study of Graves' ophthalmopathy and Graves' hyperthyroidism. Certain patients were not enrolled. These were patients with other autoimmune diseases, uncontrolled infections, pregnancy or lactation. The TCR beta CDR3 regions underwent amplification from RNA transcripts. Second-round multiplex PCR followed a first-round RT-PCR using HTBI primers. MiXCR was run by TCRdb on the multiplex PCR reads, yielding one entry per CDR3 protein. The table shows nearly 400,000 distinct CDR3 sequences, with 15% to 20% occurring only once.

The gene calls are TRBV28 and TRBJ2-5; a possible D gene is TRBD1 (5 bases). Sequenced: peripheral blood. The TCR comes from a woman between 18 and 29 years old with Graves' ophthalmopathy. CDR3: CASSPPQGWTQYF. The CDR3 region has the DNA TGTGCCAGCAGCCCCCCCCAGGGATGGACCCAGTACTTC.